Listed below are T cell receptor beta chains from one sample, sequenced in a study of blood T cell repertoires in COVID-19. Sequencing used immunoSEQ multiplex PCR; TCRdb keeps in-frame clones, though not all of them. The sample includes about 100,000 clones, approximately 80% seen only once; the top ten take over 30%. The sequenced material came from peripheral blood. These receptors came from a man between 65 and 85 years old with active or convalescent COVID-19. CDR3s include the opening cysteine and the closing phenylalanine or tryptophan. A D gene is named only where the DNA matches it firmly. The size entry is marked missing in some rows and otherwise reads once, few, many or a size class.

j_call,v_call,d_call,clone_size,cdr3_aa,cdr3_nt
TRBJ2-2,TRBV3-1/TRBV3-2,TRBD2,.,CASSQDLAGNTGELFF,TGTGCCAGCAGCCAAGATCTAGCGGGGAACACCGGGGAGCTGTTTTTT
TRBJ2-3,TRBV9,.,once,CASSPAGPDTQYF,TGTGCCAGCAGCCCGGCGGGACCAGATACGCAGTATTTT
TRBJ2-2,TRBV30,TRBD2,.,CAWSARFKVAGTGELFF,TGTGCCTGGAGTGCAAGGTTCAAGGTAGCGGGCACCGGGGAGCTGTTTTTT
TRBJ1-1,TRBV5-1,TRBD1,.,CASSLTGGETEAFF,TGCGCCAGCAGCTTGACAGGGGGCGAAACTGAAGCTTTCTTT
TRBJ2-2,TRBV21-1,.,.,CASSKDSGGSSNTGELFF,TGTGCCAGCAGCAAAGATAGCGGGGGCTCTTCGAACACCGGGGAGCTGTTTTTT
TRBJ1-1,TRBV7-9,TRBD1,.,CASSLRGGFNTEAFF,TGTGCCAGCAGCTTACGAGGGGGCTTTAACACTGAAGCTTTCTTT
TRBJ2-7,TRBV6-5,TRBD1,.,CASSTRDRVYEQYF,TGTGCCAGCAGTACCCGGGACAGGGTCTACGAGCAGTACTTC
TRBJ2-7,TRBV28,.,.,CASSLISVSDQKTREQYF,TGTGCCAGCAGTTTAATTTCGGTCAGCGACCAGAAGACGAGGGAGCAGTACTTC
TRBJ1-5,TRBV27,.,once,CASSLRRDYSNQPQHF,TGTGCCAGCAGTTTAAGAAGGGACTATAGCAATCAGCCCCAGCATTTT
TRBJ1-5,TRBV6-2/TRBV6-3,.,.,CASSWGGGNQPQHF,TGTGCCAGCAGTTGGGGCGGTGGTAATCAGCCCCAGCATTTT
TRBJ2-1,TRBV18,TRBD2,.,CASSPWTSGGSYNEQFF,TGTGCCAGCTCACCGTGGACTAGCGGGGGTTCTTACAATGAGCAGTTCTTC
TRBJ1-2,TRBV24-1,.,few,CATSDSGDVNYGYTF,TGTGCCACCAGTGATTCAGGGGATGTCAACTATGGCTACACCTTC
TRBJ2-1,TRBV27,.,.,CASSLGGTSSYNEQFF,TGTGCCAGCAGTTTAGGGGGGACGAGCTCCTACAATGAGCAGTTCTTC
TRBJ2-1,TRBV19,.,once,CASSIGGSGGHEQFF,TGTGCCAGTAGTATAGGAGGATCAGGGGGGCATGAGCAGTTCTTC
TRBJ2-7,TRBV25-1,.,many,CASSESSAGTAYEQYF,TGTGCCAGCAGTGAATCATCTGCCGGGACTGCTTACGAGCAGTACTTC
TRBJ1-6,TRBV5-3,.,.,CARSHKDKYNSPLHF,TGTGCCAGAAGCCACAAGGACAAATATAATTCACCCCTCCACTTT
TRBJ1-2,TRBV7-2,.,once,CASSVLQGDPYGYTF,TGTGCCAGCAGCGTCCTACAGGGTGACCCCTATGGCTACACCTTC